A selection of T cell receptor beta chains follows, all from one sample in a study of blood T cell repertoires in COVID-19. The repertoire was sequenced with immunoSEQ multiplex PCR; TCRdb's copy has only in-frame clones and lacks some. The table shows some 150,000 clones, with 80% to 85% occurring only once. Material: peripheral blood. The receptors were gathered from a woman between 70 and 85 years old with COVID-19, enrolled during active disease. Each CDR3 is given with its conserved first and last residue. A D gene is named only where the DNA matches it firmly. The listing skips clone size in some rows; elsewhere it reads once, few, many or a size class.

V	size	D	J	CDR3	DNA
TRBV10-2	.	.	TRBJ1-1	CATTSERKAFF	TGCGCCACCACGTCCGAGCGGAAAGCTTTCTTT
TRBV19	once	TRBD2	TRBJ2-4	CASRSGELSKNIQYF	TGTGCCAGTAGGAGCGGGGAGTTGTCCAAAAACATTCAGTACTTC
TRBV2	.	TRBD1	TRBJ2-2	CAGDRDGTGELFF	TGTGCAGGGGACAGGGACGGAACCGGGGAGCTGTTTTTT
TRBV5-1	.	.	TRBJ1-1	CASSSLLGGTEAFF	TGCGCCAGCAGCTCCCTGCTAGGGGGCACTGAAGCTTTCTTT
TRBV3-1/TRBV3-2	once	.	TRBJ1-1	CASSQVAAEAFF	TGTGCCAGCAGCCAAGTGGCAGCTGAAGCTTTCTTT
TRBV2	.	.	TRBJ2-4	CASSARVVTKNIQYF	TGTGCCAGCAGTGCCAGGGTGGTTACCAAAAACATTCAGTACTTC
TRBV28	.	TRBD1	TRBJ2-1	CASSPGQGFYNEQFF	TGTGCCAGCAGCCCGGGACAGGGATTCTACAATGAGCAGTTCTTC
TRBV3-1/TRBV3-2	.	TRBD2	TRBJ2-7	CASSQGSPTSASEQYF	TGTGCCAGCAGCCAAGGTTCGCCGACTAGCGCATCCGAGCAGTACTTC
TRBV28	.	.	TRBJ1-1	CASSFGGVPEAFF	TGTGCCAGCAGTTTCGGCGGGGTTCCAGAAGCTTTCTTT
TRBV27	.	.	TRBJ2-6	CASSRKQGAGANVLTF	TGTGCCAGCAGCCGAAAACAGGGAGCTGGGGCCAACGTCCTGACTTTC
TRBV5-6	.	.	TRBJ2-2	CASSLEGPTTGELFF	TGTGCCAGCAGCTTGGAGGGGCCGACCACCGGGGAGCTGTTTTTT
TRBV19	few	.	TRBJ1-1	CASSWRQSENTEAFF	TGTGCCAGTAGCTGGAGACAGAGCGAGAACACTGAAGCTTTCTTT
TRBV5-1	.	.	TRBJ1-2	CASSLEQVNYGYTF	TGCGCCAGCAGCTTGGAGCAGGTTAACTATGGCTACACCTTC
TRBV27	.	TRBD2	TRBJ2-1	CASSLPAGTSGIVEFF	TGTGCCAGCAGTTTACCGGCCGGGACTAGCGGGATTGTGGAGTTCTTC
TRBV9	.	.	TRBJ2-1	CASSPGGSHNEQFF	TGTGCCAGCAGCCCCGGAGGCAGCCACAATGAGCAGTTCTTC
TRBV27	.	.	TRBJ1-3	CASSSRPRQAGNTIYF	TGTGCCAGCAGTTCCCGACCTAGACAGGCTGGAAACACCATATATTTT
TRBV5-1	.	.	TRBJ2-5	CASSLGGYQETQYF	TGCGCCAGCAGCTTGGGCGGGTACCAAGAGACCCAGTACTTC
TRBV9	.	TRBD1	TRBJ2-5	CASSFRTGSRQETQYF	TGTGCCAGCAGCTTTCGGACAGGGTCGAGACAAGAGACCCAGTACTTC
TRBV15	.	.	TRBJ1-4	CATSWTDRGKLFF	TGTGCCACCAGCTGGACGGATCGGGGGAAACTGTTTTTT
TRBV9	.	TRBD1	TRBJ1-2	CASSVVKGANYGYTF	TGTGCCAGCAGCGTAGTTAAGGGGGCGAACTATGGCTACACCTTC
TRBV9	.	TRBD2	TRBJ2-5	CASSVVTPGGRETQYF	TGTGCCAGCAGCGTAGTTACCCCGGGAGGGAGAGAGACCCAGTACTTC
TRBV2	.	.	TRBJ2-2	CASSLEQGPNTGELFF	TGTGCCAGCAGTCTGGAACAGGGCCCGAACACCGGGGAGCTGTTTTTT
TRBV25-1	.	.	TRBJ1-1	CASRDPYPEAEAFF	TGTGCCAGCAGGGACCCATATCCGGAGGCTGAAGCTTTCTTT
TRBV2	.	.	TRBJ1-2	CASRERAGYTF	TGTGCCAGCAGGGAACGAGCGGGCTACACCTTC
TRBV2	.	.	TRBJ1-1	CATNARGGGTEAFF	TGTGCCACCAACGCCAGGGGAGGGGGCACTGAAGCTTTCTTT
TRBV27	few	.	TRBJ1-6	CASNKQGTGSPLHF	TGTGCCAGCAACAAACAGGGAACTGGATCACCCCTCCACTTT
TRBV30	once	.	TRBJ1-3	CAWSPGDGNTIYF	TGTGCCTGGAGTCCGGGAGACGGAAACACCATATATTTT
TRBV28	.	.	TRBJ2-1	CASSPPLVNNEQFF	TGTGCCAGCAGTCCCCCACTAGTAAACAATGAGCAGTTCTTC
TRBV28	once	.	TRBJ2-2	CARNKRDIGLLDTGELFF	TGTGCCAGAAACAAAAGGGACATAGGCCTTTTAGACACCGGGGAGCTGTTTTTT
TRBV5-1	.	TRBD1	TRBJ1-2	CASSLQGQEHGYTF	TGCGCCAGCAGCTTACAGGGACAGGAACATGGCTACACCTTC
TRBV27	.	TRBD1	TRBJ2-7	CASSPGTEYEQYF	TGTGCCAGCAGTCCTGGGACAGAGTACGAGCAGTACTTC
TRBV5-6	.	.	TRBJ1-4	CASSLGWAGNEKLFF	TGTGCCAGCAGCTTGGGGTGGGCAGGAAATGAAAAACTGTTTTTT